This T cell receptor (beta chain) is drawn from a study of post-analysis software for immune sequencing data. Whole-study findings and limits: Four or five TRBV segments (TRBV5-6, TRBV5-1 and TRBV20-1 among them) occurred more frequently in patients than in controls.

TCR beta cDNA libraries had unique molecular identifiers. TCRdb passed the PCR reads through MiXCR, listing each CDR3 protein once. The sample consists of about 540,000 distinct CDR3 sequences, around 31% of them appearing once. This CDR3 spans 14 amino acids. Germline loops: CDR1 ENHRY, CDR2 SYGVKD. The J segment lost 3 bases and the V segment lost 7 bases, leaving 3 bases of the junction unmatched. With regard to this clonotype: Antigen specificity is unknown.

The sample comprised blood. The chain links TRBV10-3 to TRBJ2-6; 7 nucleotides line up with TRBD1. The clonotype was recovered from a girl aged 2-17 years with multiple sclerosis. The CDR3 loop reads CAIMRGRGANVLTF. CDR3 nucleotide sequence: TGTGCCATCATGAGGGGGCGTGGGGCCAACGTCCTGACTTTC.